This T cell receptor beta chain is drawn from a study of PD-1 blockade in classical Hodgkin lymphoma (dated by TCRdb to 2018 to 2021). At the level of the whole study: Nivolumab dosing was 3 mg/kg intravenously every 2 weeks, continuing until either disease progression or unacceptable toxicity. To define a peripheral blood immune signature of response to PD-1 blockade in classical Hodgkin lymphoma, the study combined TCR beta sequencing with CyTOF. On the study overall, not on this receptor specifically: A significant rise by C4D1 was seen in CD4+ but not CD8+ TCR diversity (p=0.0027 vs p=0.16), with the rise being most apparent in complete responders (p=0.02). Lower diversity was observed in patients in whom nivolumab was started less than 1 year after ASCT, and these patients were excluded from later analyses so that confounding by immune reconstitution would be avoided. Baseline TCR diversity was reported to be lower in newly diagnosed patients than in healthy donors, and even lower in relapsed/refractory patients. Only a single clinical trial cohort was studied, and what caused the repertoire differences, possibly disease activity or prior therapy, remained undefined. Trial patients with a complete response had baseline diversity similar to that of newly diagnosed patients, while partial responders and progressors had significantly lower diversity.

V is reduced by 2 bases and J by 6 bases, leaving a spacing of 17 bases between them. The CDR3 spans 15 residues, from the cysteine through the phenylalanine. Just CDR3 DNA is preserved here, 45 bases in frame from base 1. According to the germline V gene, CDR1 reads WSHSY and CDR2 reads SAAADI. Taken with the paper, the label for time point translates to: cycle 1 day 1 (C1D1), immediately before nivolumab initiation. Every trial patient had relapsed after autologous stem cell transplantation, and cohorts A, B and C differed in prior brentuximab vedotin exposure. A total of fewer than 65 patients with relapsed/refractory classical Hodgkin lymphoma made up the trial cohort, and each patient's best overall response was complete response, partial response or progressive disease. Single-agent nivolumab was administered to trial patients in the multi-cohort phase II CheckMate 205 trial. An independent review committee assessed best overall response by applying the 2007 International Working Group response criteria. Trial PBMCs were collected immediately before nivolumab initiation (C1D1) and during therapy at cycle 2 day 1 and cycle 4 day 1. Peripheral blood was collected in 8 mL Vacutainer Cell Preparation Tubes, from which PBMCs were isolated by centrifugation and then cryopreserved.

Genomic DNA was isolated using the Qiagen DNeasy kit from unsorted PBMCs as well as from negatively selected CD4+ and CD8+ fractions. Amplification of TCR beta CDR3 regions was done by immunoSEQ multiplex PCR with primers that anneal to V and J segments. Amplification bias was minimized using a synthetic immune receptor repertoire, and residual bias was removed computationally after sequencing. The authors' pipeline ran thus. Custom Python scripts were used to quantify repertoire diversity as the Shannon entropy index. The unsorted, CD4+ and CD8+ repertoires were each analyzed separately, with the exception of combined analyses, where CD4+ and CD8+ sequences were merged in silico. Clonal expansion was defined as a frequency increase of at least 2-fold after treatment compared with C1D1, and clones undetected at baseline were assigned a pseudocount of 0.5. Singleton clones were defined as clones with 0 or 1 copy at C1D1, and non-singleton clones were defined as clones with 2 or more copies. Clones expanded in unsorted samples were annotated as CD4+, CD8+ or unknown by matching protein sequences in sorted samples from the same patient. Wilcoxon tests on paired samples were used to test changes in diversity from C1D1 to C4D1. TCRdb limited this immuneACCESS table to in-frame rearrangements with V and J called. A share of clones is missing; checked studies link under half to unresolved V genes, and the rest is unexplained. The V and J calls and clone size were taken over from that table, and D and trimming were inferred from the DNA. A total of roughly 7,500 clones appear in this sample, around 80% of them only once. The ten most abundant clones make up around 15% of the sample.

A word on this clone: Which antigen it targets is not known. Base qualities are missing; no much larger clone stands one base away.

This clonotype was sampled from a human donor with classical Hodgkin lymphoma. In this chain, TRBV10-2 is recombined with TRBJ2-7, with the D gene call left open. The material sequenced was peripheral blood mononuclear cells (PBMCs), taken at baseline. Here the CDR3 is given as CASSEGLLPTIEQYF. The sequenced DNA is TGCGCCAGCAGTGAGGGCCTATTGCCCACAATCGAGCAGTACTTC.